The entry that follows covers one T cell receptor (beta chain) sequence. Its antigen target is currently unknown. The junction departs from the called germline gene at one end, perhaps through a read error. This entry comes from a study of shared T cell receptors in the human thymus (dated by TCRdb to about 2021). In terms of the full investigation: The study investigated the way shared, self-reactive T-cell receptor alpha chains are produced in the human thymus.

The CDR3, from cysteine to phenylalanine, totals 13 residues. Only the CDR3 region is kept as DNA, spanning 39 bases read in frame from base 1. The germline V gene (reference sequence) provides CDR1 MNHEY and CDR2 SMNVEV. The library relied on the immunoSEQ multiplex PCR assay. The table comes from immuneACCESS by way of TCRdb, which keeps in-frame sequences with V and J called. Part of the clones is missing from these tables; in studies checked, under half for an unresolved V gene and the rest for unknown reasons. The sample contains over 450,000 clones, about 80% of them found a single time. Jointly, the top ten make up roughly 0.013% of the sample. These data were also reused for a study on human thymus T cells. As described in the second report: Immunologically healthy infants undergoing open corrective cardiac surgery for congenital heart defects in Finland were used as donors. Thymus tissue was collected as surgical resects that were removed during corrective cardiac surgery. V and J gene segment usage appeared biased in both thymic and peripheral blood repertoires. The related research found that thymic TCR repertoires overlapped highly between unrelated individuals. TCR alpha and beta repertoires from roughly 8 infant thymus samples and a few related peripheral blood samples were characterized in the study. Donor ages ranged from roughly 7 to 250 days, and the cohort comprised five to seven male and a couple of female infants. After being mechanically released from the tissue, thymocytes were kept at -70 degrees C in pellets of about 8.5-32 million cells. A QIAsymphony instrument was used to extract genomic DNA from frozen cell pellets. The immunoSEQ multiplex PCR assay was used to amplify the TCRB and TCRAD loci from a standardized quantity of quality-controlled genomic DNA. The V(D)J region was spanned by amplicons of a length sufficient to cover the CDR3 and to identify V and J genes. The commercial immunoSEQ service was used to sequence amplicons on an Illumina platform. Corrections for primer bias and sequencing errors followed previously described methods, while TCRAD and TCRB definitions were based on the IMGT database. Analysis of the repertoires was done with immunoSEQ Analyzer 3.0 and VDJTools and included basic statistics, V/J segment usage, diversity estimates, rarefaction and pairwise overlap. Diversity was estimated using the Chao1, ChaoE, Efron-Thisted, Shannon and inverse Simpson indices, and was also estimated on datasets down-sampled to the size of the smallest sample. Repertoire overlap was assessed by strict matching of CDR3 nucleotide sequence, V gene and J gene, and clustering was done by Jaccard-based multidimensional scaling. On average, thymus samples gave 650,000 to 850,000 unique TCRB clonotypes, whereas blood samples gave roughly 84,000.

The source of this sequence is a boy under two years old with a congenital heart defect. Donor details come from another sample of the same person, matched by shared clones. Material: thymocytes. The chain uses TRBV27 and TRBJ2-7; a tentative D match to TRBD1 spans 5 bases. The encoded CDR3 is CASSGGASHEQYF. The sequenced DNA is TGTGCCAGCAGTGGTGGGGCCTCCCACGAGCAGTACTTC.